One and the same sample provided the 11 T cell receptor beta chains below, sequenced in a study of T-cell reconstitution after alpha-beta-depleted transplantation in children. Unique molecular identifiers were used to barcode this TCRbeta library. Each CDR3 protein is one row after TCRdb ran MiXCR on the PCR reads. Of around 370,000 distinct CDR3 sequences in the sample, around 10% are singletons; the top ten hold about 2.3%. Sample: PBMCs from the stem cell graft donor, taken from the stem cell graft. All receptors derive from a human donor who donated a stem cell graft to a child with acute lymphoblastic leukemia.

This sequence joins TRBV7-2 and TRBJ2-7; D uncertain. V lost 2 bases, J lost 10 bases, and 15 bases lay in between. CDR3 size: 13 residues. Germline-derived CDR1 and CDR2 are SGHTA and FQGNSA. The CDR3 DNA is TGTGCCAGCAGCTTACATTTTAAAGGGCTTCAGTACTTC. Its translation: CASSLHFKGLQYF.

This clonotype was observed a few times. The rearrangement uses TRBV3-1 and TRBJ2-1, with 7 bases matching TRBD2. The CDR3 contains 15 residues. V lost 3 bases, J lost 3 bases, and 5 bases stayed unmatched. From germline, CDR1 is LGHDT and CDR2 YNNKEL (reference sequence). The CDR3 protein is CASSHPGTNYNEQFF. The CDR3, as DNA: TGTGCCAGCAGCCATCCCGGGACTAACTACAATGAGCAGTTCTTC.

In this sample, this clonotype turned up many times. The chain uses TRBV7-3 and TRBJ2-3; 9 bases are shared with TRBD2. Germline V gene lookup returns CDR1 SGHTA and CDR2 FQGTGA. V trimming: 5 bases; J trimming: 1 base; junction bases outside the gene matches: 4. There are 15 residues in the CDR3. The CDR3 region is CASSDSGRGTDTQYF. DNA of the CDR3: TGTGCCAGCAGCGATAGCGGGAGAGGCACAGATACGCAGTATTTT.

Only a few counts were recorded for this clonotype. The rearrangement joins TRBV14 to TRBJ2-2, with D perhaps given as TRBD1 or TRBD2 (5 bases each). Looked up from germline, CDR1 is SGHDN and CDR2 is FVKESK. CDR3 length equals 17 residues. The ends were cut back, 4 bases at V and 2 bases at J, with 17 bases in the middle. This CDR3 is CASSLVRGRLNTGELFF. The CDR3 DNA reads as TGTGCCAGCAGCCTCGTTAGGGGCAGACTAAACACCGGGGAGCTGTTTTTT.

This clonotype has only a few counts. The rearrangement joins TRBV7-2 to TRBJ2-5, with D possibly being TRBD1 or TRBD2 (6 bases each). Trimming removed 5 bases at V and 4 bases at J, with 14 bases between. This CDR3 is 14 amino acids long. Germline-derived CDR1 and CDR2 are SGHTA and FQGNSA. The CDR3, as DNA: TGTGCCAGCAGCATAGGAGGGGGTCCAGAGACCCAGTACTTC. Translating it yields CASSIGGGPETQYF.

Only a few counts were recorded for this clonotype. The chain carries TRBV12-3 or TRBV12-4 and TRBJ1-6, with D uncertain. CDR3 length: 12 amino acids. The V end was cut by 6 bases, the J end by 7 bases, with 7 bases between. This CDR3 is CASSRWNSPLHF. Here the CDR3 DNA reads TGTGCCAGCAGCCGGTGGAATTCACCCCTCCACTTT.

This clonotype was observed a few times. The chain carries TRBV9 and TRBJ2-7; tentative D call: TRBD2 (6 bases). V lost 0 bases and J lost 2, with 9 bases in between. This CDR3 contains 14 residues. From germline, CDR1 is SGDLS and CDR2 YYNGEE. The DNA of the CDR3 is TGTGCCAGCAGCGTAGCTACGGGAGCCTACGAGCAGTACTTC. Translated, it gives CASSVATGAYEQYF.

CDR3 residues: CASNRVGSHEQYF. DNA for the CDR3: TGTGCCAGCAATCGGGTAGGGAGTCACGAGCAGTACTTC. The chain employs TRBV6-1 and TRBJ2-7; weak D call: TRBD2 (5 bases). The CDR3 covers 13 residues. CDR1 MNHNS and CDR2 SASEGT come from the germline V gene. V was cut by 7 bases and J by 5 bases, with 15 bases left in between.

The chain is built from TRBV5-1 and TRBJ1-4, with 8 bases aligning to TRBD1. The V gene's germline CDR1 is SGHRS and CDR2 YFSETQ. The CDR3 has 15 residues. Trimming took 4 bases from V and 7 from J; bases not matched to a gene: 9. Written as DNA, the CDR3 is TGCGCCAGCAGCCGTACGACAGGGGCCACTGAAAAACTGTTTTTT. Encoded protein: CASSRTTGATEKLFF.

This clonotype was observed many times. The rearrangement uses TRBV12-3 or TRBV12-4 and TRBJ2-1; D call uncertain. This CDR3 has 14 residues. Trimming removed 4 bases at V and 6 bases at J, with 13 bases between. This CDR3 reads CASSYDLRSNEQFF. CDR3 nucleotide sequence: TGTGCCAGCAGTTACGACCTGCGGTCCAATGAGCAGTTCTTC.

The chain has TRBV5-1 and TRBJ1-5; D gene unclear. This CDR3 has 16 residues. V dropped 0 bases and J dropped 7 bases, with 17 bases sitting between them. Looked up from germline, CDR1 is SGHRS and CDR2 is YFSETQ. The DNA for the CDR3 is TGCGCCAGCAGCTTGGACGGCCCCGCGGGCGTACAGCCCCAGCATTTT. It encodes CASSLDGPAGVQPQHF.